These 25 T cell receptor beta chains were sequenced from one sample in a study of glioma-infiltrating T cells. TCR alpha and beta CDR3 regions were amplified from RNA using iRepertoire nested multiplex PCR. TCRdb reanalysed the multiplex PCR reads using MiXCR and keeps one entry per CDR3 protein. The sample holds roughly 120,000 distinct CDR3 sequences, 20% to 25% seen once. Sample: glioma tissue, nonneoplastic brain tissue, or PBMCs (not recorded which). Source of these receptors: a human donor with low-grade glioma or glioblastoma, undergoing nonglioma brain surgery, or in good health (not recorded which).

This clonotype was picked up many times. The CDR3 DNA sequence: TGCAGTGCTAGAGGGCAACAAGAAGCTTTCTTT. It specifies CSARGQQEAFF. V is TRBV20-1 and J is TRBJ1-1; D is unresolved. Trimming took off 1 base at V and 8 bases at J, with 8 bases between the two ends. CDR1 is DFQATT, CDR2 SNEGSKA, per germline (reference sequence). There are 11 residues in the CDR3.

This clonotype showed up many times. The chain links TRBV10-3 to TRBJ2-3; D is undetermined. Per germline, CDR1 ENHRY and CDR2 SYGVKD. There are 11 residues in the CDR3. V gave up 5 bases and J gave up 7 bases, with 7 bases separating them. The CDR3 loop is CAISRGNTQYF. The CDR3 DNA follows: TGTGCCATCAGTCGAGGTAATACGCAGTATTTT.

This clonotype was observed once. The chain carries TRBV28 and TRBJ1-1, with 7 nucleotides matching TRBD1. The V segment lost 7 bases and the J segment 2 bases; nucleotides outside the gene matches: 4. Germline values: CDR1 MDHEN, CDR2 SYDVKM. CDR3 length: 13 amino acids. CDR3 nucleotides: TGTGCCAGCATGACAGGGCCAAACACTGAAGCTTTCTTT. This sequence encodes CASMTGPNTEAFF.

There are many counts of this clonotype. The chain recombines TRBV20-1 with TRBJ1-1, with D perhaps matching TRBD1 (6 bases). The CDR3 has 13 amino acids. Germline lookup yields CDR1 DFQATT and CDR2 SNEGSKA (reference sequence). V was clipped by 0 bases and J by 5 bases, with 10 bases between them. The CDR3 DNA follows: TGCAGTGCTAGAGACCAGAGGGGGACTGAAGCTTTCTTT. Translation: CSARDQRGTEAFF.

This clonotype has a count of ten or more. This chain connects TRBV7-2 to TRBJ2-7; TRBD1 is a possible D gene (5 bases). Trimming took off 1 base at V and 6 bases at J, with 10 bases between the two ends. Germline-derived CDR1 and CDR2 are SGHTA and FQGNSA. The CDR3 extends over 13 amino acids. The CDR3: CASSLVSDSEQYF. The CDR3 DNA reads TGTGCCAGCAGCTTAGTGTCTGACAGCGAGCAGTACTTC. The variable domain in full, completed from reference TRBV7-2 and TRBJ2-7, reads GAGVSQSPSNKVTEKGKDVELRCDPISGHTALYWYRQSLGQGLEFLIYFQGNSAPDKSGLPSDRFSAERTGGSVSTLTIQRTQQEDSAVYLCASSLVSDSEQYFGPGTRLTVT.

On this clonotype itself: This may stem from a read error, because a much larger clone lies one nucleotide away. This chain links TRBV12-3 or TRBV12-4 with TRBJ2-1, with TRBD1 as a possible D gene (5 bases). This CDR3 has 17 residues. CDR3 residues: CASSSLAVGLYYNERFF. For the CDR3, the DNA is TGTGCCAGCAGTTCACTTGCCGTGGGGCTTTACTACAATGAGCGGTTCTTC.

This clonotype was found many times. The chain carries TRBV4-3 and TRBJ1-5; D is unresolved. Germline CDR1 and CDR2: LGHNA and YSLEER. This CDR3 is built from 15 residues. The V end was cut by 0 bases, the J end by 1 base, with 7 bases between. The CDR3 sequence: CASSQDMHSNQPQHF. The CDR3 coding sequence is TGCGCCAGCAGCCAAGATATGCACAGCAATCAGCCCCAGCATTTT.

The chain combines TRBV11-2 with TRBJ1-1; tentative D call: TRBD1 (6 bases). Germline-derived CDR1 and CDR2 are SGHAT and FQNNGV. V was clipped by 5 bases and J by 0 bases, with 16 bases between them. The CDR3 length is 16 residues. The CDR3 region has the DNA TGTGCCAGCAGCCTTGTTAGAGGGGACATGAACACTGAAGCTTTCTTT. Translated: CASSLVRGDMNTEAFF.

A remark on this clonotype: Being one base from a much bigger clone, this may be a read error. The rearrangement uses TRBV7-2 and TRBJ1-1; D not resolved. Per germline, CDR1 SGHTA and CDR2 FQGNSA. V was shortened by 5 bases and J by 9 bases, with 16 bases between the two germline ends. This CDR3 is 13 amino acids long. CDR3 loop: CASSTNGWTKAFF. The CDR3 bases are TGTGCCAGCAGCACTAACGGGTGGACTAAAGCTTTCTTT.

Notes on this clonotype: Just one base apart from a much larger clone, this may be a read error. The V call is TRBV5-1, the J call TRBJ1-1, with 8 positions matching TRBD1. CDR3 length equals 13 residues. Germline CDR1 reads SGHRS; CDR2 reads YFSETQ. DNA of the CDR3: TGCGCCATCAGCTTGCAGGGGGCTGCTGAAGCTTTCTTT. Translating it yields CAISLQGAAEAFF. Combining the CDR3 with reference TRBV5-1 and TRBJ1-1 gives the whole variable domain KAGVTQTPRYLIKTRGQQVTLSCSPISGHRSVSWYQQTPGQGLQFLFEYFSETQRNKGNFPGRFSGRQFSNSRSEMNVSTLELGDSALYLCAISLQGAAEAFFGQGTRLTVV.

This clonotype was recorded a few times. This sequence joins TRBV29-1 and TRBJ1-2; D might be TRBD1 (6 bases). The V and J ends lost 7 bases and 3 bases respectively, with 9 bases between them. This CDR3 comprises 11 residues. Germline V CDR1 and CDR2: SQVTM, ANQGSEA. CDR3 DNA: TGCAGCGCCGCAGGGGACTATGGCTACACCTTC. This encodes CSAAGDYGYTF.

The rearrangement uses TRBV2 and TRBJ1-1; 7 nucleotides line up with TRBD1. Germline V gives CDR1 SNHLY, CDR2 FYNNEI. With 6 bases clipped from V and 4 bases from J, the junction kept 8 bases outside the gene matches. The CDR3 has 14 residues. The CDR3 reads CASRSTGTGTEAFF. CDR3 DNA sequence: TGTGCCAGCAGGTCGACAGGGACCGGCACTGAAGCTTTCTTT.

This clonotype was observed at least ten times. A much larger clone lies one base from this, so it may be a read error. This sequence joins TRBV7-2 and TRBJ2-3; 8 bases agree with TRBD1. Germline trimming cut 5 bases from V and 0 bases from J; bases unmatched to any gene: 1. This CDR3 contains 14 residues. Germline V gene data show CDR1 as SGHTA and CDR2 as FQGNSA. The CDR3 region has the DNA TGTGCCAGCAGCCGGGACAGGAGCACAGATACGCAGTATTTT. It specifies CASSRDRSTDTQYF.

The V and J genes are TRBV12-3 or TRBV12-4 and TRBJ1-1, with D unclear. The V and J ends lost 5 bases and 4 bases respectively, with 17 bases between them. This CDR3 has 15 residues. The CDR3 loop is CASSPRGGLTTEAFF. DNA for the CDR3: TGTGCCAGCAGTCCCCGGGGAGGGTTGACCACTGAAGCTTTCTTT.

This clonotype has at least ten counts. The rearrangement joins TRBV6-2 or TRBV6-3 to TRBJ2-7; D uncertain. The V gene lost 5 bases and the J gene lost 6 bases, with 8 bases spanning the gap. Germline V gene sequence: CDR1 MNHEY, CDR2 SVGEGT. This CDR3 region has 11 residues. In DNA form, the CDR3 reads TGTGCCAGCAGTCCTGGGGTCGAGCAGTACTTC. Translating gives CASSPGVEQYF.

This chain uses TRBV30 with TRBJ1-1, with TRBD1 as a possible D gene (5 bases). CDR1 and CDR2 (germline): GTSNPN, SVGIG (reference sequence). This CDR3 has 13 amino acids. V was shortened by 4 bases and J by 5 bases, with 14 bases between the two germline ends. CDR3 sequence reads: CAWTEDNWTEAFF. CDR3 DNA sequence: TGTGCCTGGACCGAGGACAACTGGACTGAAGCTTTCTTT.

A remark on this clonotype: A much larger clone sits a single nucleotide away, making a read error possible. The chain has TRBV5-8 and TRBJ2-3; 8 nucleotides agree with TRBD1. The CDR3 runs 14 residues. Germline CDR1 and CDR2: SGHTS and YDEGEE. Here the CDR3 DNA reads TGTGCCAGCAGCCTTACACAGGGGACAGGTACGCAGTATTTT. Translating it yields CASSLTQGTGTQYF.

The chain combines TRBV29-1 with TRBJ1-1; a weak D match, TRBD1 (6 bases). This CDR3 is 13 amino acids long. The germline V and J ends were trimmed by 6 bases and 8 bases, with 19 bases remaining between them. Germline V gives CDR1 SQVTM, CDR2 ANQGSEA. Here the CDR3 reads CSVAPEQGGEAFF. CDR3 DNA: TGCAGCGTAGCCCCGGAACAGGGAGGGGAAGCTTTCTTT.

The chain recombines TRBV13 with TRBJ1-4; a possible D gene is TRBD1 (5 bases). V was shortened by 5 bases and J by 5 bases, with 15 bases between the two germline ends. The germline gives CDR1 PRHDT, CDR2 FYEKMQ (reference sequence). The CDR3 covers 15 residues. CDR3 bases: TGTGCCAGCAGCACTACCAGGGAGTTGAATGAAAAACTGTTTTTT. As protein: CASSTTRELNEKLFF.

This clonotype was counted at least ten times. The gene calls are TRBV12-3 or TRBV12-4 and TRBJ2-1, with D uncertain. The length of the CDR3 is 12 residues. Trimming shortened V by 4 bases and J by 8 bases, and 9 bases separated the two germline ends. This chain's CDR3 is CASSSYNYEQFF. DNA of the CDR3: TGTGCCAGCAGTTCCTACAACTATGAGCAGTTCTTC.

The chain joins TRBV5-1 to TRBJ1-1; TRBD1 is a possible D gene (6 bases). Germline V lookup: CDR1 SGHRS, CDR2 YFSETQ. The CDR3 consists of 15 residues. V lost 1 base and J 0 bases, leaving 10 bases between the germline ends. CDR3 region: CASSLQGTMNTEAFF. In DNA, the CDR3 is TGCGCCAGCAGCTTGCAGGGGACCATGAACACTGAAGCTTTCTTT.

A word on this clonotype: One base away lies a much larger clone, so this may be a sequencing read error. The chain uses TRBV19 and TRBJ1-5, with D possibly TRBD1 on 6 matching bases. The CDR3 runs 12 residues. Trimming took 10 bases from V and 6 from J, leaving 13 bases between them. The germline gives CDR1 LNHDA, CDR2 SQIVND (reference sequence). The CDR3 DNA reads TGTGCCACTCGAACAGGGCTTCAGCCCCAGCATTTT. This gives the protein CATRTGLQPQHF.

This clonotype was seen repeatedly, ten times or more. The rearrangement uses TRBV6-1 and TRBJ1-1, with 9 bases aligning to TRBD1. The CDR3 consists of 15 residues. Germline assignment: CDR1 MNHNS and CDR2 SASEGT. V dropped 6 bases and J dropped 5; count of bases not matched to a gene: 10. The CDR3 DNA is TGTGCCAGCAGCCCCGGGACAGGGTTAGTGACTGAAGCTTTCTTT. Residues: CASSPGTGLVTEAFF.

In its sample, this clonotype was seen many times. This chain joins TRBV6-2 or TRBV6-3 and TRBJ2-1, with TRBD1 as a possible D gene (5 bases). The CDR3 sequence is 14 residues long. The germline V and J ends were trimmed by 6 bases and 0 bases, with 9 bases remaining between them. From germline, CDR1 is MNHEY and CDR2 SVGEGT. The CDR3 region is CASSRTLSYNEQFF. The CDR3 DNA follows: TGTGCCAGCAGCCGGACACTCTCCTACAATGAGCAGTTCTTC.

The CDR3 is CASSLAMTGGVYEQYF. The CDR3 region has the DNA TGTGCCAGCAGCTTGGCGATGACAGGGGGGGTCTACGAGCAGTACTTC. J is TRBJ2-7 and V is TRBV5-4, with 9 bases identical to TRBD1. Trimming cost V 0 bases and J 3 bases; bases outside gene matches: 7. CDR1 and CDR2 (germline): SGHNT, YYREEE (reference sequence). CDR3 length: 16 amino acids.